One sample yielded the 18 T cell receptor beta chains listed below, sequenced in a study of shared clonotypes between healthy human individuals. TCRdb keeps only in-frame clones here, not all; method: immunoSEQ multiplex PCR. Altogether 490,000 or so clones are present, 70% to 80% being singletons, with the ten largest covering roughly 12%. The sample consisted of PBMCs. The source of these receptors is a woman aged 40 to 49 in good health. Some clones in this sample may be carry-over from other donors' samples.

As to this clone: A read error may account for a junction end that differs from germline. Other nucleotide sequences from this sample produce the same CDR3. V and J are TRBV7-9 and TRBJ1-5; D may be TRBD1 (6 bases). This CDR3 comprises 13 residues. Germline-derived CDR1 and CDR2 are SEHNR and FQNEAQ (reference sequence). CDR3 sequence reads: CASSLDGGQPQHF. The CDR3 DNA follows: TGCGCCAGCAGCTTAGATGGGGGCCAGCCCCAGCATTTT.

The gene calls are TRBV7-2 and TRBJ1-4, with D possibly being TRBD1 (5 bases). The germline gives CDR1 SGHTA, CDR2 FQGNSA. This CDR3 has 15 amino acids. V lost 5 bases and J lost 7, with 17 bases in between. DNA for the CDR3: TGTGCCAGCAGCCCGTTTATGGGGAGGGGTGAAAAACTGTTTTTT. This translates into CASSPFMGRGEKLFF.

Written as DNA, the CDR3 is TGTGCCAGCAGCTTAGAAGTCAGCTCTGGAAACACCATATATTTT. Translating gives CASSLEVSSGNTIYF. J is TRBJ1-3 and V is TRBV7-2, with D unclear. From germline, CDR1 is SGHTA and CDR2 FQGNSA. This CDR3 spans 15 amino acids. V gave up 1 base and J gave up 0 bases, with 7 bases separating them.

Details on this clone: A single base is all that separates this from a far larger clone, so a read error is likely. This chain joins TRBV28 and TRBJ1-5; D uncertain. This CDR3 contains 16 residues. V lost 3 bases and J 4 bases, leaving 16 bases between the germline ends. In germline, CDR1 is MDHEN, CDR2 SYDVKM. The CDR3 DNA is TGTGCCAGCAGTTTGGCCAGCCGCATCCCAAATCAGCCCCAGCATTTT. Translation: CASSLASRIPNQPQHF.

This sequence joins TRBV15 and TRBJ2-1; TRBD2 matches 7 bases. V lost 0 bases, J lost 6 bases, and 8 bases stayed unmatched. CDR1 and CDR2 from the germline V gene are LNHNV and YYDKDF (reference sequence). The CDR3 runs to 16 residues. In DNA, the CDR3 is TGTGCCACCAGCAGAGATCATGGAGCGGGGTCCAATGAGCAGTTCTTC. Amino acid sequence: CATSRDHGAGSNEQFF.

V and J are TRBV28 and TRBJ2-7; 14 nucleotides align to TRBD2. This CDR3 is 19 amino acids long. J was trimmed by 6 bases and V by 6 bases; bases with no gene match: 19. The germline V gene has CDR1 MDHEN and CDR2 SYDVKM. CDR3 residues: CASRTDRRLAGGISGEQYF. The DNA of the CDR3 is TGTGCCAGCAGAACCGACAGGAGACTAGCGGGAGGGATTTCGGGCGAGCAGTACTTC.

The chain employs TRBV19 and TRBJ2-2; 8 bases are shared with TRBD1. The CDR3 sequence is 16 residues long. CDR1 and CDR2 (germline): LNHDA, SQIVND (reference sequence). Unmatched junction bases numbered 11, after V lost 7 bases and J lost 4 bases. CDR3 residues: CASTLGQGAGTGELFF. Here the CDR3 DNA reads TGTGCCAGTACCCTCGGGCAGGGGGCTGGCACCGGGGAGCTGTTTTTT.

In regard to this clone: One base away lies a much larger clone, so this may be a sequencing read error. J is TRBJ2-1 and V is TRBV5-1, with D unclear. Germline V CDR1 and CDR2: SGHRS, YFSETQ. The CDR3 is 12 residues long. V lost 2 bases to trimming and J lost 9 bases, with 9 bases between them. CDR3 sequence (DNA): TGCGCCAGCAGCTTTGGAAACAGTGAGCAGTTCTTC. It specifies CASSFGNSEQFF.

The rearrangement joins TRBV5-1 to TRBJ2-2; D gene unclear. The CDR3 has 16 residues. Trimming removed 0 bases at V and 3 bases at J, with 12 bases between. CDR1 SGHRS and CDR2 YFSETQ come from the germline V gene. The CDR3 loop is CASSLDGRVDTGELFF. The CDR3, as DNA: TGCGCCAGCAGCTTGGATGGAAGGGTGGACACCGGGGAGCTGTTTTTT.

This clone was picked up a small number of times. The CDR3 here is CASSNSGMNTEAFF. The CDR3 nucleotides are TGTGCCAGCTCAAACAGTGGGATGAACACTGAAGCTTTCTTT. This rearrangement joins TRBV18 to TRBJ1-1; D remains ambiguous. Germline CDR1 KGHSH, CDR2 LQKENI. V lost 5 bases and J 0 bases, leaving 10 bases between the germline ends. This CDR3 is 14 amino acids long.

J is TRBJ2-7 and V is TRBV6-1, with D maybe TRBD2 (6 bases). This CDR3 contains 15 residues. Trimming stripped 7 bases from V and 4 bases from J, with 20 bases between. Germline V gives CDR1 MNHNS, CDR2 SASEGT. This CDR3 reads CASTRGEVLPYEQYF. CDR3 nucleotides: TGTGCCAGCACTCGAGGGGAGGTTCTTCCGTACGAGCAGTACTTC.

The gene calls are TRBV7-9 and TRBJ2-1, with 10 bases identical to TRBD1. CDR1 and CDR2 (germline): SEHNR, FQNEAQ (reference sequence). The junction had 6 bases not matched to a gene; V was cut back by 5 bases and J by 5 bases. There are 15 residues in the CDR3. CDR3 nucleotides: TGTGCCAGCAGCGGACGACAGGGGGCGAACAATGAGCAGTTCTTC. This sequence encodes CASSGRQGANNEQFF.

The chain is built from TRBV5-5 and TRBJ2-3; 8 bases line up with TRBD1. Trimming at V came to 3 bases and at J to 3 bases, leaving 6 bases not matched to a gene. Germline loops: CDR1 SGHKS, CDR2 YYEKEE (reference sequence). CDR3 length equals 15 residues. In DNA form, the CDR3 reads TGTGCCAGCAGCTCCGGACAGGGAAATACAGATACGCAGTATTTT. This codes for CASSSGQGNTDTQYF. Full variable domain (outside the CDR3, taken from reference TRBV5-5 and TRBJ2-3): DAGVTQSPTHLIKTRGQQVTLRCSPISGHKSVSWYQQVLGQGPQFIFQYYEKEERGRGNFPDRFSARQFPNYSSELNVNALLLGDSALYLCASSSGQGNTDTQYFGPGTRLTVL.

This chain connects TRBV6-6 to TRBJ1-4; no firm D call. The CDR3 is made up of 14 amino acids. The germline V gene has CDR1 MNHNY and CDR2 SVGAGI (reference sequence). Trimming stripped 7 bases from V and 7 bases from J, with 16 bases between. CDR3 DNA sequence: TGTGCCAGCATGCAGCTTATCAACGGTGAAAAACTGTTTTTT. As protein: CASMQLINGEKLFF.

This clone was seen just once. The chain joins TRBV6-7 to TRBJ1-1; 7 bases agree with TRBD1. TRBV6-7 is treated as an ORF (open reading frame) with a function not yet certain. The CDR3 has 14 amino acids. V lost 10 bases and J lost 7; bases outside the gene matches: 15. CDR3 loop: CAIPTQGRKNEAFF. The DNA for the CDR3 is TGTGCCATTCCGACACAGGGGCGAAAGAATGAAGCTTTCTTT.

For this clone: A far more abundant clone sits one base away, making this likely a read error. In DNA form, the CDR3 reads TGTGCCAGCAGTACCCCAGCGGGAGGAGCAACAGATGCGCAGTATTTT. Encoded protein: CASSTPAGGATDAQYF. The chain employs TRBV28 and TRBJ2-3; 9 positions match TRBD2. Germline assignment: CDR1 MDHEN and CDR2 SYDVKM. The CDR3 sequence is 16 residues long.

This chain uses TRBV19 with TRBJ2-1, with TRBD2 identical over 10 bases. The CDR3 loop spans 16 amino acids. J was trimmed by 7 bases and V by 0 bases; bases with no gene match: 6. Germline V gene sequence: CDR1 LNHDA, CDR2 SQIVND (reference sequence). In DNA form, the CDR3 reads TGTGCCAGTAGTATAGATGGGGGTAGCGGGAGGAATGAGCAGTTCTTC. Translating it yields CASSIDGGSGRNEQFF. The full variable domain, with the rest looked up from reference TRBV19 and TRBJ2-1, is DGGITQSPKYLFRKEGQNVTLSCEQNLNHDAMYWYRQDPGQGLRLIYYSQIVNDFQKGDIAEGYSVSREKKESFPLTVTSAQKNPTAFYLCASSIDGGSGRNEQFFGPGTRLTVL.

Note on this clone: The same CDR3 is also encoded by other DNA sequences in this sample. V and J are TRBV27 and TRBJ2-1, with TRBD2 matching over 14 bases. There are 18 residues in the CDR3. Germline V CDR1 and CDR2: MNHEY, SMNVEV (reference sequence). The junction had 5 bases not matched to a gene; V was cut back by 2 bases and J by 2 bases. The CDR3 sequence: CASSLRLAGGSPYNEQFF. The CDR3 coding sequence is TGTGCCAGCAGTTTACGACTAGCGGGAGGGTCCCCCTACAATGAGCAGTTCTTC.